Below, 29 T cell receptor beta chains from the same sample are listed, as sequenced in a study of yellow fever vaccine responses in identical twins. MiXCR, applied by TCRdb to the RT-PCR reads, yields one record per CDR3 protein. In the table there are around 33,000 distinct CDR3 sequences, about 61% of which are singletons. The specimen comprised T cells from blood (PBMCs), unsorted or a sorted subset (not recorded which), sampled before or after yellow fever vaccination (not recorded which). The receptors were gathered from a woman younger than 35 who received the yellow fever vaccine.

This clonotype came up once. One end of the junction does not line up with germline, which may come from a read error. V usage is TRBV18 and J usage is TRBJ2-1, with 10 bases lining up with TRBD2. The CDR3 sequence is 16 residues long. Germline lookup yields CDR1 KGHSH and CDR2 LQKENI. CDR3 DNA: TGTGCCAGCTCACCGGCGTCGGGACTAGCGAACGGTGAGCTGTTCTTC. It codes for CASSPASGLANGELFF. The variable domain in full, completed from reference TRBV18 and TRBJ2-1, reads NAGVMQNPRHLVRRRGQEARLRCSPMKGHSHVYWYRQLPEEGLKFMVYLQKENIIDESGMPKERFSAEFPKEGPSILRIQQVVRGDSAAYFCASSPASGLANGELFFGPGTRLTVL.

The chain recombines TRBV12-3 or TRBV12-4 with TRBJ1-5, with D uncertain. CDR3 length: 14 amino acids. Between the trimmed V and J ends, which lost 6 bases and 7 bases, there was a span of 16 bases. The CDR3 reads CASSLRLVGQPQHF. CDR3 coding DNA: TGTGCCAGCAGCCTCCGTTTGGTGGGACAGCCCCAGCATTTT.

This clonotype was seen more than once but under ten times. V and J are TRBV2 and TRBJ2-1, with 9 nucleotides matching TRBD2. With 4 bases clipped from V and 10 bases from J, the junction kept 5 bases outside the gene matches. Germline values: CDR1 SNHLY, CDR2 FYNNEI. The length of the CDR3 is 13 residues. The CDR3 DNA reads TGTGCCAGCAGTGCCGGGACTAGCAGGGAGCAGTTCTTC. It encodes CASSAGTSREQFF.

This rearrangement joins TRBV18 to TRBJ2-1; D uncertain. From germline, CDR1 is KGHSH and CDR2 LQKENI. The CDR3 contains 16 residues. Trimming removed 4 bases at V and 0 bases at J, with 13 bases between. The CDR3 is CASSRQSGSSYNEQFF. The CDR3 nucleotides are TGTGCCAGCTCACGGCAGTCGGGTAGCTCCTACAATGAGCAGTTCTTC.

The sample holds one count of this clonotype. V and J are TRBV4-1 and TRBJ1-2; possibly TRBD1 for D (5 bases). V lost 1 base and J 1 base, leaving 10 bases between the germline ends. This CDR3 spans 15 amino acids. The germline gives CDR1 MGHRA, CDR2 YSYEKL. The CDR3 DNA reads TGCGCCAGCAGCCAAGTGGGGGGAAATAACTATGGCTACACCTTC. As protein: CASSQVGGNNYGYTF.

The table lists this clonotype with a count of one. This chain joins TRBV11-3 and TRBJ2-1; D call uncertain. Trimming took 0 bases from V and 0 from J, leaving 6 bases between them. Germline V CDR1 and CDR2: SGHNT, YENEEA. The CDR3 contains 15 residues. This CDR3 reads CASSLEGSSYNEQFF. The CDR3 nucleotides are TGTGCCAGCAGCTTAGAGGGCAGCTCCTACAATGAGCAGTTCTTC.

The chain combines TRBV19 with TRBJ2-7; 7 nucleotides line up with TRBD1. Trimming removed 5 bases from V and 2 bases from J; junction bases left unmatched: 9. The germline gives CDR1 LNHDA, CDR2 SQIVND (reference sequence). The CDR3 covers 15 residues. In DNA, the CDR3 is TGTGCCAGTAGTCCTCGGGACAGTAGTACCTACGAGCAGTACTTC. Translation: CASSPRDSSTYEQYF.

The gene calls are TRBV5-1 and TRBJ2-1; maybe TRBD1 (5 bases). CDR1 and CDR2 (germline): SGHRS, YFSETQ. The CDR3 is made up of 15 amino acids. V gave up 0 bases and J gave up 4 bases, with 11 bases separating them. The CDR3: CASSLVGQSYNEQFF. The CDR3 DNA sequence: TGCGCCAGCAGCTTGGTGGGGCAGTCGTACAATGAGCAGTTCTTC.

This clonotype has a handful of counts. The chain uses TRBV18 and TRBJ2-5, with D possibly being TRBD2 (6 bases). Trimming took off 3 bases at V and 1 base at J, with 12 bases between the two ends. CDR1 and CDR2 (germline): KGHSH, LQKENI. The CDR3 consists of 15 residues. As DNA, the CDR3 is TGTGCCAGCTCACCTGGTAGCGGCAGCCAAGAGACCCAGTACTTC. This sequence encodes CASSPGSGSQETQYF.

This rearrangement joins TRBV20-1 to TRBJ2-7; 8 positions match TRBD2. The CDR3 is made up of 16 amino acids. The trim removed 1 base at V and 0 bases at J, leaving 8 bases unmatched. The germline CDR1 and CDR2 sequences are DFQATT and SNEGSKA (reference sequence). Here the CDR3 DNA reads TGCAGTGCTAGAGGTAAACTAGCGGCGACCTCCTACGAGCAGTACTTC. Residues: CSARGKLAATSYEQYF.

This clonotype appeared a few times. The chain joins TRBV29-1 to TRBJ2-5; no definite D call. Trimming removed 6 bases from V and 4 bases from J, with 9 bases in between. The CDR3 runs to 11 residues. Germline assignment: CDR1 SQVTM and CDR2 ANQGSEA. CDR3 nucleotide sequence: TGCAGCGTGATGAATGCAGAGACCCAGTACTTC. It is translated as CSVMNAETQYF.

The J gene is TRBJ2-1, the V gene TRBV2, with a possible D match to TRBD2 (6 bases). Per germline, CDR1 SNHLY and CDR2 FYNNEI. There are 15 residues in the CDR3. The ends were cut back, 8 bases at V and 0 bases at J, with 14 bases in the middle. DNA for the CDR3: TGTGCCAGCCGGGAAGCCGGGAGCTCCTACAATGAGCAGTTCTTC. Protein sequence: CASREAGSSYNEQFF.

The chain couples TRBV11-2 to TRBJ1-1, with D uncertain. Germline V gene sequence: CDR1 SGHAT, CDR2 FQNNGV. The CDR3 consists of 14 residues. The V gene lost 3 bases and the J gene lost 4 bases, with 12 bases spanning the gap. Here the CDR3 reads CASSFSFLGTEAFF. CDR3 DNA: TGTGCCAGCAGCTTCAGTTTCTTGGGCACTGAAGCTTTCTTT.

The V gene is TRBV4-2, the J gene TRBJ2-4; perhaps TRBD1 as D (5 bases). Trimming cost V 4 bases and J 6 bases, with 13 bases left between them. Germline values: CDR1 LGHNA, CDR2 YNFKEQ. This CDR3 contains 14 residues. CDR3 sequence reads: CASSPAVGANIQYF. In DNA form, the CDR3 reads TGTGCCAGCAGCCCGGCAGTAGGGGCAAACATTCAGTACTTC.

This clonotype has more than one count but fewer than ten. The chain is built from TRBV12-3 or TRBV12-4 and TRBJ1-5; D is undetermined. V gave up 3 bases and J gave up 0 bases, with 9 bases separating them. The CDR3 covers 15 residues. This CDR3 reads CASSFLGYSNQPQHF. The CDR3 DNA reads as TGTGCCAGCAGTTTTTTGGGATATAGCAATCAGCCCCAGCATTTT.

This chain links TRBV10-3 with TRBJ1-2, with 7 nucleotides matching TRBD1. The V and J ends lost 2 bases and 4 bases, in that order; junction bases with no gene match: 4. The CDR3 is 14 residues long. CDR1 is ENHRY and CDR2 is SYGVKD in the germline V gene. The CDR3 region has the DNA TGTGCCATCAGTGAGGGTTGGACAGGCTATGGCTACACCTTC. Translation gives CAISEGWTGYGYTF.

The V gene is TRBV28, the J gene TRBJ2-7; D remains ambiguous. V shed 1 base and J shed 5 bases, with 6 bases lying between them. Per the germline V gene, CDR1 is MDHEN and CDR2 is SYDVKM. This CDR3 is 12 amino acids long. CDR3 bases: TGTGCCAGCAGTTTATTCAGCAACGAGCAGTACTTC. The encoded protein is CASSLFSNEQYF.

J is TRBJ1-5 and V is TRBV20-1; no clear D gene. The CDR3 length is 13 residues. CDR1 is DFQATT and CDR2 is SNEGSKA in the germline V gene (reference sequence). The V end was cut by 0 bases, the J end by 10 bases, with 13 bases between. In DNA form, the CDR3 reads TGCAGTGCTAGAGATTGGGGTACAGATCCCCAGCATTTT. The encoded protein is CSARDWGTDPQHF.

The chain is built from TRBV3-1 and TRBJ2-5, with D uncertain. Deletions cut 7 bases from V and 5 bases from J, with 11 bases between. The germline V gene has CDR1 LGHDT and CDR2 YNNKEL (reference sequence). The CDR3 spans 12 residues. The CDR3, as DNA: TGTGCCAGCACCACTAAAGGGGAGACCCAGTACTTC. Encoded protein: CASTTKGETQYF.

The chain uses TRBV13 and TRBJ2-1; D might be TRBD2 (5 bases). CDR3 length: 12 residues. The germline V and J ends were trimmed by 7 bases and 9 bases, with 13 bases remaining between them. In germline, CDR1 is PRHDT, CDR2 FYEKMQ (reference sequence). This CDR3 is CASMHGLGEQFF. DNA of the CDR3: TGTGCCAGCATGCACGGACTGGGTGAGCAGTTCTTC. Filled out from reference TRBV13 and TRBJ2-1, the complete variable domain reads AAGVIQSPRHLIKEKRETATLKCYPIPRHDTVYWYQQGPGQDPQFLISFYEKMQSDKGSIPDRFSAQQFSDYHSELNMSSLELGDSALYFCASMHGLGEQFFGPGTRLTVL.

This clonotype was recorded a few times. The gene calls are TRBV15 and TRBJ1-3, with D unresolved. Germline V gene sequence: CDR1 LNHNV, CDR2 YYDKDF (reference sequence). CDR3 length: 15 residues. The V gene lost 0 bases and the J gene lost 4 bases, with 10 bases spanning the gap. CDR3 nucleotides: TGTGCCACCAGCAGAGATTCCTCTCCAGGAAACACCATATATTTT. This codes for CATSRDSSPGNTIYF. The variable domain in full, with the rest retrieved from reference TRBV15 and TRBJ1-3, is DAMVIQNPRYQVTQFGKPVTLSCSQTLNHNVMYWYQQKSSQAPKLLFHYYDKDFNNEADTPDNFQSRRPNTSFCFLDIRSPGLGDTAMYLCATSRDSSPGNTIYFGEGSWLTVV.

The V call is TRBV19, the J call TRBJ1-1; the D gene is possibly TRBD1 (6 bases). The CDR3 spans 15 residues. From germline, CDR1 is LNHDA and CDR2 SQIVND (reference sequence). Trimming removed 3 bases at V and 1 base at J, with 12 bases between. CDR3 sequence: CASSMVMGQNTEAFF. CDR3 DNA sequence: TGTGCCAGTAGTATGGTGATGGGACAGAACACTGAAGCTTTCTTT.

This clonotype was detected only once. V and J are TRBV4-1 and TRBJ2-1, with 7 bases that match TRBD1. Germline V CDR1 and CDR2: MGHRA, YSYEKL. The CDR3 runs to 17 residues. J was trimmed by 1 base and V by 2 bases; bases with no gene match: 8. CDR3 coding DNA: TGCGCCAGCAGCCAAACCCCGACAGGGAAATCCTACAATGAGCAGTTCTTC. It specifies CASSQTPTGKSYNEQFF.

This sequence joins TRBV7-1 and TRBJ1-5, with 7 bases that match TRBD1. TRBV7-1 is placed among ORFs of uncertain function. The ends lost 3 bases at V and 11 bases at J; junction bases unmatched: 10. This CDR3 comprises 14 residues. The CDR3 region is CASSSGGQAVAQHF. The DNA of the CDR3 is TGTGCCAGCAGCTCCGGAGGACAGGCGGTGGCCCAGCATTTT.

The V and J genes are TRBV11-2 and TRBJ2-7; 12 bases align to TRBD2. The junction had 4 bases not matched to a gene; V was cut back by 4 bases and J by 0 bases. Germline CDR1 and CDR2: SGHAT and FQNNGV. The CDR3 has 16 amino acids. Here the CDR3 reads CASSWTSGASSYEQYV. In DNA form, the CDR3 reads TGTGCCAGCAGCTGGACTAGCGGGGCCTCCTCCTACGAGCAGTACGTC.

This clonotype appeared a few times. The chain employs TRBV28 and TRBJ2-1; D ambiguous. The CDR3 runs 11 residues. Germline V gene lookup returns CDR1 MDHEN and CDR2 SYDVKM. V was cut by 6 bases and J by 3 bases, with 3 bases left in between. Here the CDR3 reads CASRGYNEQFF. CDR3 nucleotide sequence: TGTGCCAGCAGGGGCTACAATGAGCAGTTCTTC. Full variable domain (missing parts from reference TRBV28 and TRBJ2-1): DVKVTQSSRYLVKRTGEKVFLECVQDMDHENMFWYRQDPGLGLRLIYFSYDVKMKEKGDIPEGYSVSREKKERFSLILESASTNQTSMYLCASRGYNEQFFGPGTRLTVL.

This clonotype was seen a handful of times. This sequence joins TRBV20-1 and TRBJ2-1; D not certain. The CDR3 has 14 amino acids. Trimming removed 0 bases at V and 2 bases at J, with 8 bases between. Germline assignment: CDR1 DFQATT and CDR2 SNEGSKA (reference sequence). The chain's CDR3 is CSARDGEAYNEQFF. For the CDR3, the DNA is TGCAGTGCTAGAGATGGCGAGGCCTACAATGAGCAGTTCTTC.

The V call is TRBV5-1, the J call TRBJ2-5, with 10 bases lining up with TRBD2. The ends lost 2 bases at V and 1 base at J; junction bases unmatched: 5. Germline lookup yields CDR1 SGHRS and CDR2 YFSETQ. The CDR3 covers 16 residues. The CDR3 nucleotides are TGCGCCAGCAGCTTCCGACTAGCGGGCGCCCAAGAGACCCAGTACTTC. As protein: CASSFRLAGAQETQYF.

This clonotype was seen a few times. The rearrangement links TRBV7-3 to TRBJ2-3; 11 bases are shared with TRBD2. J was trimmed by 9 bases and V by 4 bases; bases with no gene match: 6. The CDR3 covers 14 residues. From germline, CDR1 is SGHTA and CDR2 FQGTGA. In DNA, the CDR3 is TGTGCCAGCAGCTCCCTGGGACTAGCGGAGACGCAGTATTTT. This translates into CASSSLGLAETQYF.